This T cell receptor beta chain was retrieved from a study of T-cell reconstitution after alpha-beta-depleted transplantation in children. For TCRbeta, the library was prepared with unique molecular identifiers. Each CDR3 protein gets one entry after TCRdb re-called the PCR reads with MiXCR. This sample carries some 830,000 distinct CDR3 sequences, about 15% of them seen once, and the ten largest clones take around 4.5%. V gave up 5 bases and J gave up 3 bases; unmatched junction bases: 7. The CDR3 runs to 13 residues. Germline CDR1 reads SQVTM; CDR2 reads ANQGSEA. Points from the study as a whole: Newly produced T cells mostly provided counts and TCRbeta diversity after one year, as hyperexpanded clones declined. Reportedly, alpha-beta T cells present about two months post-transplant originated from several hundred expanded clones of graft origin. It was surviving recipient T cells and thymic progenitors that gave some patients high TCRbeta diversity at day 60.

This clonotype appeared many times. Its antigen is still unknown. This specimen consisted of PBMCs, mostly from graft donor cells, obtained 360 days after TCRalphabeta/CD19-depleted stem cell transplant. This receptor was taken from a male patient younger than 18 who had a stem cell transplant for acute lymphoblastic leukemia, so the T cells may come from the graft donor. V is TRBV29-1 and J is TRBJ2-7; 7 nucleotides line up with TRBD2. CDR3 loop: CSVPSGDFYEQYF. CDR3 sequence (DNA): TGCAGCGTTCCCAGCGGGGACTTCTACGAGCAGTACTTC.